This TCR beta chain was identified during a study of cytomegalovirus exposure and HLA in healthy donors. This CDR3 contains 16 residues. The germline CDR1 and CDR2 sequences are WNHNN and SYGVQD (reference sequence). V lost 6 bases and J lost 0, with 15 bases in between. Primers: 60 Vbeta forward and 13 Jbeta reverse. The repertoire was sequenced with immunoSEQ multiplex PCR; TCRdb's copy has only in-frame clones and lacks some. The table has around 130,000 clones, approximately 81% seen once. The sequencing input was PBMCs. The chain couples TRBV10-1 to TRBJ2-1; the D gene is possibly TRBD2 (6 bases). The TCR was taken from a man aged 18-30 years in good health and CMV-seronegative. The CDR3 bases are TGCGCCAGCAGCCCGGGAGACGGGAGCTCCTACAATGAGCAGTTCTTC. This sequence encodes CASSPGDGSSYNEQFF.